The 8 T cell receptor beta chains listed next were all sequenced from one sample in a study of cytomegalovirus exposure and HLA in healthy donors. Use of 60 Vbeta and 13 Jbeta primers characterized the PCR. TCRdb keeps only in-frame clones here, not all; method: immunoSEQ multiplex PCR. Here the sample spans 180,000 or so clones, more than 70% being singletons. Material: PBMCs. The receptors stem from a woman aged 50 to 65 in good health and CMV-seropositive.

The V gene is TRBV2, the J gene TRBJ1-6; D is unresolved. The CDR3 sequence is 16 residues long. Deletions cut 3 bases from V and 0 bases from J, with 9 bases between. Looked up from germline, CDR1 is SNHLY and CDR2 is FYNNEI. This CDR3 reads CASSDYGSSYNSPLHF. CDR3 nucleotides: TGTGCCAGCAGTGATTACGGGAGCTCCTATAATTCACCCCTCCACTTT.

The chain combines TRBV7-2 with TRBJ2-2; possibly TRBD2 for D (6 bases). This CDR3 contains 13 residues. The V end was cut by 4 bases, the J end by 7 bases, with 10 bases between. Per germline, CDR1 SGHTA and CDR2 FQGNSA. The CDR3 sequence: CASSSGRVGELFF. For the CDR3, the DNA is TGTGCCAGCAGCTCCGGGAGAGTCGGGGAGCTGTTTTTT.

The V call is TRBV28, the J call TRBJ2-3; TRBD2 matches at 10 bases. The CDR3 consists of 20 residues. V lost 6 bases, J lost 2 bases, and 20 bases stayed unmatched. Per germline, CDR1 MDHEN and CDR2 SYDVKM. The DNA for the CDR3 is TGTGCCAGCAGCCCCCGCCCCCTTCTAGCGGGAGCTCTTTACACAGATACGCAGTATTTT. As protein: CASSPRPLLAGALYTDTQYF.

This clone was found once. The chain employs TRBV29-1 and TRBJ2-3; the D call may be TRBD1 or TRBD2 (10 bases each). There are 17 residues in the CDR3. Per the germline V gene, CDR1 is SQVTM and CDR2 is ANQGSEA. V was pared by 4 bases and J by 7 bases, with 27 bases between. The CDR3 DNA sequence: TGCAGCGTTGCGGGACAGGGGTTCACTAGCGGGGTGAATACGCAGTATTTT. This gives the protein CSVAGQGFTSGVNTQYF.

This clone has just a few counts. V and J are TRBV15 and TRBJ2-7; TRBD1 agrees at 7 bases. The germline V gene encodes CDR1 LNHNV and CDR2 YYDKDF (reference sequence). V trimming: 1 base; J trimming: 1 base; junction bases outside the gene matches: 4. The CDR3 contains 15 residues. CDR3 sequence reads: CATSRVRDSSYEQYF. The CDR3 DNA sequence: TGTGCCACCAGCAGAGTTCGGGACAGTTCCTACGAGCAGTACTTC.

The CDR3 protein is CASSVGSLSSYEQYF. In DNA form, the CDR3 reads TGTGCCAGCAGCGTAGGGAGCCTTAGCTCCTACGAGCAGTACTTC. This rearrangement joins TRBV9 to TRBJ2-7, with unresolved D. V lost 0 bases, J lost 0 bases, and 10 bases lay in between. The CDR3 totals 15 residues. CDR1 is SGDLS, CDR2 YYNGEE, per germline.

Note on this clone: The sample holds other DNA sequences that translate to the same CDR3. The chain couples TRBV18 to TRBJ1-1; 8 nucleotides line up with TRBD1. J gave up 3 bases and V 3 bases, and 3 bases lay outside the gene matches. Germline values: CDR1 KGHSH, CDR2 LQKENI. CDR3 length: 14 residues. The CDR3 DNA is TGTGCCAGCTCACCTCAGGGGGCCGACACTGAAGCTTTCTTT. The encoded protein is CASSPQGADTEAFF.

The V call is TRBV9, the J call TRBJ2-7; TRBD2 aligns across 14 bases. The CDR3 loop spans 14 amino acids. Germline-derived CDR1 and CDR2 are SGDLS and YYNGEE. With 4 bases clipped from V and 6 bases from J, the junction kept 3 bases outside the gene matches. The CDR3 here is CASSLGTSGGEQYF. The DNA for the CDR3 is TGTGCCAGCAGCTTGGGGACTAGCGGGGGCGAGCAGTACTTC.